This T cell receptor (beta chain) was found in a study of blood T cell repertoires in COVID-19. Study-level information: The samples span acute and convalescent COVID-19 from the United States, Italy and Spain. PBMCs, B-cell-depleted T cells, or T cells were the source of the cDNA or gDNA that made up the material.

Authors' processing steps: Scientists estimated how many nucleated cells there were by amplifying reference gene primers. Clones were sequenced by immunoSEQ multiplex PCR, and TCRdb holds only the in-frame ones, with some missing. Clone size and V and J calls were adopted from that table, with D and trimming inferred from the DNA. Of some 30,000 clones listed, about 85% were seen once; the top ten hold approximately 15%. This CDR3 is 15 amino acids long. V lost 5 bases and J lost 7; bases outside the gene matches: 11. Germline assignment: CDR1 MNHEY and CDR2 SVGAGI. Sequencing input: peripheral blood. The TCR originated in a woman in her sixties with active COVID-19. V gene TRBV6-5 combines with J gene TRBJ2-7, with TRBD2 matching over 10 bases. The CDR3 here is CASSRTAGGPGEQYF. The CDR3 region has the DNA TGTGCCAGCAGTCGAACAGCGGGAGGGCCGGGGGAGCAGTACTTC.